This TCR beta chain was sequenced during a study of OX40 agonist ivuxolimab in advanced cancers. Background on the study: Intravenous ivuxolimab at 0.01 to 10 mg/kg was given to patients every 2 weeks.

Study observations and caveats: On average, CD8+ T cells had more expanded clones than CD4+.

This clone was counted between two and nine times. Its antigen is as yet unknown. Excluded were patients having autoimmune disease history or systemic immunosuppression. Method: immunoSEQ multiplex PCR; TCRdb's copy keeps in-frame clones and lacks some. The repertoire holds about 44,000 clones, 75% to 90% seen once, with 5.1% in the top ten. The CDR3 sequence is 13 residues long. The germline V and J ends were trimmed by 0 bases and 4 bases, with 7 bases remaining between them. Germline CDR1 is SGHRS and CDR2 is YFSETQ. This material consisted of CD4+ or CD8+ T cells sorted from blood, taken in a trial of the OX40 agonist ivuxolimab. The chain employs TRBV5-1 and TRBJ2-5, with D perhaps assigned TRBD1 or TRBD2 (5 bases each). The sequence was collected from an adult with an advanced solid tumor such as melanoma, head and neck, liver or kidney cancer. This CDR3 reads CASSLGGLETQYF. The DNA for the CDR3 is TGCGCCAGCAGCTTGGGGGGGTTAGAGACCCAGTACTTC.